The rows below give T cell receptor beta chains drawn from one sample of a study of response to subunit inactivated influenza vaccine. Each CDR3 protein gets one entry after TCRdb re-called the RT-PCR reads with MiXCR. The repertoire holds under 200,000 distinct CDR3 sequences, with about 10% as singletons. Sample: CD8+ T cells sorted from PBMCs, taken less than 30 months after vaccination. All receptors come from a man aged 50-75 years who received an inactivated influenza vaccine. Each CDR3 is given with its conserved first and last residue. D genes are given only for firm matches. Where a row states a size, it is once, few, many or the class of an expanded clone; other rows omit it.

TRBJ1-5 | TRBV27 | TRBD1 | few | TGTGCCAGCAGTCCGACAGGGTCTCTGTCCCAGCATTTT | CASSPTGSLSQHF
TRBJ2-1 | TRBV6-4 | TRBD2 | - | TGTGCCAGCAGTGACTACGGTGGCGGCGGGGGGCCATTCTACAATGAGCAGTTCTTC | CASSDYGGGGGPFYNEQFF
TRBJ2-3 | TRBV4-3 | - | many | TGCGCCAGCAGCCAAGAATGGGGGCTAGATACGCAGTATTTT | CASSQEWGLDTQYF
TRBJ2-7 | TRBV7-9 | TRBD2 | few | TGTGCCAGCACCCCGGGCGGGAGGCACTACTACGAGCAGTACTTC | CASTPGGRHYYEQYF
TRBJ2-2 | TRBV7-6 | TRBD2 | - | TGTGCCAGCAGCTTATTCGGGGGGGCCCCCGGGGAGCTGTTTTTT | CASSLFGGAPGELFF
TRBJ2-5 | TRBV24-1 | - | many | TGTGCCACCAGTGATCGGGATGCTCAAGAGACCCAGTACTTC | CATSDRDAQETQYF
TRBJ2-7 | TRBV2 | TRBD1 | few | TGTGCCAGCAGTGAGACAGGGGTCGAGCAGTACTTC | CASSETGVEQYF
TRBJ1-3 | TRBV7-2 | TRBD1 | - | TGTGCCAGCAGCCTAGGGACAGGGTCGGGAAACACCATATATTTT | CASSLGTGSGNTIYF
TRBJ2-1 | TRBV20-1 | - | many | TGCAGTGCTAGAGGCGCGGCCCAATATTACAATGAGCAGTTCTTC | CSARGAAQYYNEQFF
TRBJ2-1 | TRBV19 | - | few | TGTGCCAGTAGTATATGGGTGGACAGAGACAATGAGCAGTTCTTC | CASSIWVDRDNEQFF
TRBJ2-3 | TRBV24-1 | - | - | TGTGCCACCAGTGACCTCGCAACGGACAGCGGAGGAAGCACAGATACGCAGTATTTT | CATSDLATDSGGSTDTQYF
TRBJ2-7 | TRBV29-1 | - | few | TGCAGCGTTGATGCAGGGGACTCCTACGAGCAGTACTTC | CSVDAGDSYEQYF
TRBJ1-6 | TRBV4-1 | TRBD1 | few | TGCGCCAGCAGACGTACCGGGACAGGGAATTCACCCCTCCACTTT | CASRRTGTGNSPLHF
TRBJ2-2 | TRBV2 | - | - | TGTGCCAGCAGTGAAGGGGAGGCGAACACCGGGGAGCTGTTTTTT | CASSEGEANTGELFF
TRBJ2-1 | TRBV6-1 | - | few | TGTGCCAGCAGTGAGACAGCAATTCAGATACCCTACAATGAGCAGTTCTTC | CASSETAIQIPYNEQFF
TRBJ2-7 | TRBV5-1 | TRBD1 | many | TGCGCCAGCAGCTTGACAGGGGGCGAGCAGTACTTC | CASSLTGGEQYF
TRBJ2-5 | TRBV5-1 | - | - | TGCGCCAGCAGCTTGTTAGGGGGAGAGACCCAGTACTTC | CASSLLGGETQYF
TRBJ2-7 | TRBV28 | - | - | TGTGCCAGCCGCCGGGGGGCAGGCCACGGAGTTTTC | CASRRGAGHGVF
TRBJ2-7 | TRBV7-9 | - | few | TGTGCCAGCAGCTTAGGGGTTGTCGAGCAGTACTTC | CASSLGVVEQYF
TRBJ2-3 | TRBV18 | - | - | TGTGCCAGCTCACCACAAGGCAACACAGATACGCAGTATTTT | CASSPQGNTDTQYF
TRBJ2-1 | TRBV20-1 | - | - | TGCAGTGCTAGTCTGAGCTCCGGTTGGAATGAGCAGTTCTTC | CSASLSSGWNEQFF
TRBJ1-2 | TRBV7-6 | - | few | TGTGCCAGCAGTGTAAACAACAGGGCGTACTATGGCTACACCTTC | CASSVNNRAYYGYTF
TRBJ2-7 | TRBV11-2 | - | - | TGTGCCAGCAGCTTCCACGACTCAGGGCCCTACGAGCAGTACTTC | CASSFHDSGPYEQYF
TRBJ2-4 | TRBV5-6 | - | - | TGTGCCAGCAGCCTTAGTGCCCTCCGGGGTAGCAAAAACATTCAGTACTTC | CASSLSALRGSKNIQYF
TRBJ2-1 | TRBV14 | TRBD2 | few | TGTGCCAGCAGCCAAGTGGCGGGGGGGTCCTACAATGAGCAGTTCTTC | CASSQVAGGSYNEQFF
TRBJ1-2 | TRBV7-2 | - | few | TGTGCCAGCAGCTTACCGCAGGCCTATGGCTACACCTTC | CASSLPQAYGYTF
TRBJ1-4 | TRBV19 | - | few | TGTGCCAGTAGTACCGGGATGGATGAAAAACTGTTTTTT | CASSTGMDEKLFF
TRBJ2-2 | TRBV20-1 | - | many | TGCAGTGCTAGAGATGTAGCGATGTCCACCGGGGAGCTGTTTTTT | CSARDVAMSTGELFF
TRBJ2-1 | TRBV9 | TRBD2 | few | TGTGCCAGCAGCGTAGATGGACTAGCGGGGTGGGATGAGCAGTTCTTC | CASSVDGLAGWDEQFF
TRBJ2-7 | TRBV7-2 | TRBD2 | many | TGTGCCAGCAGCTTACAAAGGTCGGGGGGGACATATGAGCAGTACTTC | CASSLQRSGGTYEQYF
TRBJ2-3 | TRBV6-5 | - | many | TGTGCCAGCAGTTTGTCCGGGGGCACAGATACGCAGTATTTT | CASSLSGGTDTQYF
TRBJ1-6 | TRBV7-9 | - | - | TGTGCCAGCAGCTTAGCGCCGGAACTTAATTCACCCCTCCACTTT | CASSLAPELNSPLHF
TRBJ2-1 | TRBV10-3 | - | - | TGTGCCATCAGTGTCTCGGGGGAGAGCTACAATGAGCAGTTCTTC | CAISVSGESYNEQFF
TRBJ1-2 | TRBV14 | - | few | TGTGCCAGCAGCCAAGATATATCCTATGGCTACACCTTC | CASSQDISYGYTF
TRBJ2-2 | TRBV15 | TRBD2 | few | TGTGCCACCAGCAGAGATCCCGGGAGGTTCGCCGGGGAGCTGTTTTTT | CATSRDPGRFAGELFF
TRBJ1-1 | TRBV9 | - | few | TGTGCCAGCAGCGTAGGTAGCAACACTGAAGCTTTCTTT | CASSVGSNTEAFF
TRBJ2-7 | TRBV5-6 | - | many | TGTGCCAGCAGCTGGGGGGTAGACACCTACGAGCAGTACTTC | CASSWGVDTYEQYF
TRBJ2-1 | TRBV7-9 | - | - | TGTGCCAGCAGCTTACAAGTGGGAATTTACAATGAGCAGTTCTTC | CASSLQVGIYNEQFF
TRBJ2-1 | TRBV12-3/TRBV12-4 | - | - | TGTGCCAGCAAAAGTCACAATGAGCAGTTCTTC | CASKSHNEQFF
TRBJ1-3 | TRBV7-8 | - | - | TGTGCCAGCAGCCCCCACTTCCTCTCTGGAAACACCATATATTTT | CASSPHFLSGNTIYF
TRBJ2-5 | TRBV30 | - | - | TGTGCCTGGAGTTCTGGCTTTGGCCAGTACTTC | CAWSSGFGQYF
TRBJ1-1 | TRBV28 | - | - | TGTGCCAGCAGTTTCACAGGGTTTGAAGCTTTCTTT | CASSFTGFEAFF
TRBJ1-1 | TRBV1 | - | once | TGCACCAGCAGCCAAGATCCCGGCACTGAAGCTTTCTTT | CTSSQDPGTEAFF
TRBJ2-3 | TRBV11-3 | - | few | TGTGCCAGCAGCTCCTCCTCCTCTAGCACAGATACGCAGTATTTT | CASSSSSSSTDTQYF
TRBJ2-5 | TRBV28 | - | - | TGTGCCAGCACTCCTTTAGGAAACAGAATTGGCGAGACCCAGTACTTC | CASTPLGNRIGETQYF
TRBJ2-7 | TRBV7-9 | - | few | TGTGCCAGCAGCTTAGTGGCTGGGTACGAGCAGTACTTC | CASSLVAGYEQYF
TRBJ1-4 | TRBV4-3 | - | few | TGCGCCAGCAGCCAAGACGCCAGTAGATTAGAAAAACTGTTTTTT | CASSQDASRLEKLFF
TRBJ2-2 | TRBV4-3 | - | - | TGCGCCAGCAGCCAAGGCCGTTCCGGGGAGCTGTTTTTT | CASSQGRSGELFF
TRBJ2-2 | TRBV6-1 | - | many | TGTGCCAGCAGCCTGCTCGGGAACACCGGGGAGCTGTTTTTT | CASSLLGNTGELFF
TRBJ1-2 | TRBV9 | - | few | TGTGCCAGCAGCGCCCAGTCGCGGGATGCGAGTAAGGGTAACTATGGCTACACCTTC | CASSAQSRDASKGNYGYTF
TRBJ2-3 | TRBV29-1 | - | few | TGCAGCTCCACTACCGGGGGGCAAGCAGATACGCAGTATTTT | CSSTTGGQADTQYF
TRBJ2-3 | TRBV2 | - | few | TGTGCCAGCAGTGACCAGGGGTCCACAGATACGCAGTATTTT | CASSDQGSTDTQYF
TRBJ2-3 | TRBV20-1 | - | - | TGCAGTGTTACCACCTCGGGAGAGGGGAAGTGGATTGGGAATACGCAGTATTTT | CSVTTSGEGKWIGNTQYF
TRBJ2-3 | TRBV7-2 | TRBD2 | many | TGTGCCAGCAGCCCAAGCATGGGACTACTCACAGATACGCAGTATTTT | CASSPSMGLLTDTQYF
TRBJ2-4 | TRBV11-2 | TRBD2 | many | TGTGCCAGCAGCCCGTTGACTAGCGGGGTAGCCAAAAACATTCAGTACTTC | CASSPLTSGVAKNIQYF
TRBJ1-2 | TRBV9 | - | few | TGTGCCAGCAGCGTTCAAGTGGCGCAAACACAAAACTATGGCTACACCTTC | CASSVQVAQTQNYGYTF
TRBJ1-1 | TRBV9 | - | - | TGTGCCAGCAGCCCGGGGGGGTTGGAAGCTTTCTTT | CASSPGGLEAFF
TRBJ2-3 | TRBV6-5 | TRBD2 | - | TGTGCCAGCAGTTACTCGTTCACTAGCGGGGGCCCCGGTACGCAGTATTTT | CASSYSFTSGGPGTQYF
TRBJ1-4 | TRBV16 | TRBD1 | - | TGTGCCAGCAGCCCGACAGGGGGCAATGATGAAAAACTGTTTTTT | CASSPTGGNDEKLFF
TRBJ1-2 | TRBV10-3 | TRBD1 | few | TGTGCCATCAGTGAGGCCGGGACAGCCTTCTATGGCTACACCTTC | CAISEAGTAFYGYTF